This TCR beta chain stems from a study of T-cell memory formation after mild COVID-19. Comments on this clonotype: What it binds is unknown.

The CDR3 consists of 13 residues. The germline V and J ends were trimmed by 4 bases and 4 bases, with 11 bases remaining between them. CDR1 is GTSNPN, CDR2 SVGIG, per germline (reference sequence). In TCRdb, the 5' RACE reads were re-called with MiXCR into one record per CDR3 protein. Here the sample spans 170,000 or so distinct CDR3 sequences, around a third being singletons. Study results and limitations: Contracting CD8+ clones were enriched in EMRA, CD4+ mainly in CM and EM.

The source of this sequence is an adult woman who had mild COVID-19 (a few samples of this study predate the infection). Cell type and time point are not known. Source material: PBMCs or a T cell subset sorted from them (not recorded which). The chain links TRBV30 to TRBJ1-5; D might be TRBD1 (6 bases). The CDR3 sequence: CAWTTGWNQPQHF. DNA of the CDR3: TGTGCCTGGACCACAGGGTGGAATCAGCCCCAGCATTTT.